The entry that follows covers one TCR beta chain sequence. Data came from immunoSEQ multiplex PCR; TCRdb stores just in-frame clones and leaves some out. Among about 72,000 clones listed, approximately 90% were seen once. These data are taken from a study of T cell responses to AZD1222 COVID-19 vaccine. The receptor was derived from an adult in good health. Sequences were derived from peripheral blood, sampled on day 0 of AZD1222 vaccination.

For the CDR3, the DNA is TGTGCCAGCAGCTTCGGCTATTCCTACGAGCAGTACTTC. This translates into CASSFGYSYEQYF. The chain recombines TRBV5-6 with TRBJ2-7, with D hard to call. The CDR3 runs 13 residues. Trimming cost V 2 bases and J 1 base, with 7 bases left between them. Germline V gene lookup returns CDR1 SGHDT and CDR2 YYEEEE.